This entry concerns a single T cell receptor (beta chain). This clonotype was seen just once. Its antigen is still unknown. No clone much larger than this one lies a single base away; base qualities are absent. The sample comes from a study of blood T cells in healthy people across ages (dated by TCRdb to between 2015 and 2016). Study-level background: In model experiments, template switching captured about one uniquely barcoded TCR beta cDNA molecule for every two T cells. Using deep sequencing normalized with unique cDNA molecular identifiers, the study measured how TCR beta repertoire diversity changes with age. Donors were grouped into four age groups: young (average 16 years), middle-aged (roughly 40), aged (around 60) and long-lived (about 90). Donors of different ages were randomly distributed across sequencing lanes to avoid experimental bias. Two additional independent replicas of 1 million unique cDNA reads from the same blood draw were analyzed for two donors (one aged 18 to 30 and one aged 80 or older). What the research found in general, with its limitations: Observed TCR beta diversity correlated strongly with the percentage of naive T cells measured by flow cytometry. The long-lived group showed more naive CD4+ T cells, fewer expanded clones and increased TCR diversity than the aged group, suggesting age selection. As age increased, observed TCR beta diversity per million T cells dropped in a roughly linear way, and a significant reduction was already evident by age about 40. Estimates of total diversity based on one million sequenced T cells were considered lower bounds and underestimates. Since profiling was done on bulk unsorted PBMCs, naive and antigen-experienced compartments could not be conclusively compared. Because the CMV infection status of the donors was unknown, age-related changes in expanded clonotypes may potentially have been confounded.

Libraries came from 5' RACE. The sample was run on an Illumina HiSeq 2500. The second PCR ran for roughly 7 to 12 cycles and used a J-beta primer mix along with a sample-barcoded 5' primer. Each TCR beta cDNA molecule received a unique molecular identifier from a template-switch 5' adaptor carrying 12 random nucleotides. Each sample yielded at least 2.5 million CDR3-containing paired-end reads. First-strand cDNA synthesis was performed from all RNA using the Mint cDNA synthesis kit, with priming by a TRBC-specific oligonucleotide. All cDNA was treated with uracil-DNA glycosylase and then went through a first 18-cycle PCR with the universal primers M1SS and BC2_uni_R. In the source study's methods: For normalization, 1 million high-quality reads, each with a distinct molecular identifier, were randomly selected from each sample. Reads with shared molecular identifiers were discarded instead of being binned into consensus sequences. CDR3 identification, clonotype clustering and error correction used MiTCR with a Q25 quality threshold and the strictest error-elimination algorithm. A nonparametric unseen species model with Euler transformation was used to estimate a lower bound on total TCR beta diversity. The raw public reads went through TCRdb reprocessing: fastp at Q25, MiXCR clone calling, in-frame beta chains kept. Rows matching on CDR3 protein sequence are summarized as one entry with the most common DNA and genes. The authors' filters were not applied to this entry. Here the sample has approximately 1.5 million distinct CDR3 sequences; less than 45% occur a single time. The top ten hold less than 5% of the sample.

CDR1 and CDR2 were assigned from the germline V gene (reference sequence) as LGHDT and YNNKEL. Including the terminal cysteine and phenylalanine, the CDR3 comprises 16 residues. Only CDR3 DNA remains: 48 bases, in frame from the first base. Trimming leaves V shorter by 6 bases and J shorter by 3 bases, with the junction holding 7 bases beyond the gene matches. Systemically healthy Caucasian individuals from Russia, some 38 in total and aged about 6 to 100 years, were included as donors. Roughly 11 milliliters of peripheral blood were drawn from each donor into EDTA-treated Vacutainer tubes. Ficoll-Paque density-gradient centrifugation was used to isolate PBMCs, with at least 7 million obtained per sample. Total RNA, at least 6 micrograms per sample, was extracted from PBMCs with Trizol reagent. For every donor, an aliquot of PBMCs went through flow cytometry to measure the percentages of naive CD45RAhigh/CD27high T cells.

This chain joins TRBV3-1 to TRBJ2-3; 12 bases in the junction line up with TRBD2. The sequencing input was blood. The receptor comes from a woman aged 18-29 years in good health. The CDR3 corresponds to CASSTTSGRRTDTQYF. The nucleotides read TGTGCCAGCAGTACTACTAGCGGGAGGAGAACAGATACGCAGTATTTT.